The TCR beta chain under discussion was sequenced for a study of PD-1 blockade in mismatch repair-deficient tumors. Study-level information: All were previously treated, progressing patients with approximately 12 mismatch repair-deficient cancer types.

Mismatch repair deficiency was confirmed in all patients, by PCR or immunohistochemistry. Study conclusions and caveats: Tumor-resident clones, often absent from pretreatment blood, expanded after pembrolizumab and then contracted.

Some clones are missing from TCRdb's copy, which holds only in-frame ones; the method was immunoSEQ multiplex PCR. The data show about 16,000 clones, around 82% seen once. The V segment lost 4 bases and the J segment 5 bases; nucleotides outside the gene matches: 6. The germline V gene encodes CDR1 SGHNT and CDR2 YYREEE (reference sequence). CDR3 size: 14 residues. As to this clone: What it recognizes is unknown.

This receptor was taken from an adult with mismatch repair-deficient cancer. The chain carries TRBV5-4 and TRBJ2-1, with TRBD2 matching over 7 bases. The sample was PBMCs, taken 4 weeks after starting pembrolizumab. CDR3 amino acids: CASSPTSGDNEQFF. The CDR3 nucleotides read TGTGCCAGCAGCCCGACGAGCGGGGACAATGAGCAGTTCTTC.